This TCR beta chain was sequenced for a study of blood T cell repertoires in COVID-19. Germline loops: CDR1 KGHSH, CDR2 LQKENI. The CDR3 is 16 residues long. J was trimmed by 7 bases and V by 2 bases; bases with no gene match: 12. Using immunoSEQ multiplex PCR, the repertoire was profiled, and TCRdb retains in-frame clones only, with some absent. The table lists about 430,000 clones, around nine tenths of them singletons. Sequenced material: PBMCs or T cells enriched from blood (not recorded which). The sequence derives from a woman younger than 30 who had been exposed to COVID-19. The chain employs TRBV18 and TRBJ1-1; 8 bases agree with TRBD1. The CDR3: CASSPIFDRGDDEAFF. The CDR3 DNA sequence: TGTGCCAGCTCACCAATCTTCGACAGGGGAGATGATGAAGCTTTCTTT.